One sample yielded the 24 T cell receptor beta chains listed below, sequenced in a study of CD8 T cells in Susac syndrome. cDNA came from around 0.5 to 1 ug RNA primed by random hexamers. One entry per CDR3 protein, called by TCRdb with MiXCR from the immunoSEQ multiplex PCR reads. The sample carries around 190,000 distinct CDR3 sequences, roughly 95% recorded once. Sequenced input: CD4+ T cells from PBMCs. The receptors derive from a human donor in good health.

CDR3 region: CASTPASGTDTQYF. The CDR3 DNA reads as TGTGCCAGTACCCCCGCTAGCGGCACAGATACGCAGTATTTT. The V and J genes are TRBV6-5 and TRBJ2-3, with D possibly TRBD2 on 6 matching bases. The CDR3 is 14 amino acids. The germline V gene encodes CDR1 MNHEY and CDR2 SVGAGI. Trimming shortened V by 9 bases and J by 1 base, and 14 bases separated the two germline ends.

The chain employs TRBV6-5 and TRBJ1-6, with D perhaps matching TRBD1 (5 bases). Germline V lookup: CDR1 MNHEY, CDR2 SVGAGI. There are 13 residues in the CDR3. Trimming took 11 bases from V and 8 from J, leaving 16 bases between them. The CDR3 DNA follows: TGTGCCGTCGGGAGGGACGGGGATTCACCCCTCCACTTT. Translated: CAVGRDGDSPLHF.

The rearrangement links TRBV5-1 to TRBJ1-2; the match to TRBD1 covers 8 bases. The trim removed 5 bases at V and 4 bases at J, leaving 4 bases unmatched. The CDR3 is 13 residues long. Germline-derived CDR1 and CDR2 are SGHRS and YFSETQ. Here the CDR3 DNA reads TGCGCCAGCAGGCGGACAGGGTCCTATGGCTACACCTTC. Translating it yields CASRRTGSYGYTF.

This CDR3 reads CASSLEGRQRELFF. The CDR3 DNA follows: TGCGCCAGCAGCTTGGAGGGACGCCAACGGGAGCTGTTTTTT. The gene calls are TRBV5-1 and TRBJ2-2; D may correspond to TRBD1 or TRBD2 (5 bases each). This CDR3 is built from 14 residues. CDR1 and CDR2 from the germline V gene are SGHRS and YFSETQ. V dropped 0 bases and J dropped 9 bases, with 12 bases sitting between them.

The chain is built from TRBV5-6 and TRBJ2-1; D is perhaps TRBD1 or TRBD2 (5 bases each). Germline CDR1 is SGHDT and CDR2 is YYEEEE. CDR3 size: 11 residues. Trimming took off 0 bases at V and 13 bases at J, with 8 bases between the two ends. CDR3 sequence reads: CASSLGGVQFF. As DNA, the CDR3 is TGTGCCAGCAGCTTGGGAGGGGTACAGTTCTTC.

The chain has TRBV7-8 and TRBJ2-1, with D tentatively TRBD2 (6 bases). This CDR3 spans 15 amino acids. Between the trimmed V and J ends, which lost 4 bases and 12 bases, there was a span of 22 bases. The germline V gene has CDR1 SGHVS and CDR2 FQNEAQ. CDR3 residues: CASSSVLAGLGSQFF. The CDR3 DNA sequence: TGTGCCAGCAGCTCCGTTCTCGCGGGGCTCGGTTCGCAGTTCTTC.

V is TRBV19 and J is TRBJ1-2; D is uncertain. The germline V gene has CDR1 LNHDA and CDR2 SQIVND (reference sequence). The CDR3 has 12 residues. V lost 6 bases and J lost 1, with 6 bases in between. The CDR3 region has the DNA TGTGCCAGTAGCGAAGTTAACTATGGCTACACCTTC. Amino acids: CASSEVNYGYTF.

In this sample, this clonotype turned up once. This chain connects TRBV20-1 to TRBJ1-3; D not resolved. Germline CDR1 reads DFQATT; CDR2 reads SNEGSKA (reference sequence). The CDR3 is 12 residues long. V lost 0 bases, J lost 11 bases, and 11 bases lay in between. The CDR3 DNA reads TGCAGTGCTAGAGATATGGCTACGGCCATATATTTT. Translated, it gives CSARDMATAIYF.

The chain is built from TRBV20-1 and TRBJ1-4, with TRBD1 matching 9 bases. CDR3 length: 15 amino acids. CDR1 DFQATT and CDR2 SNEGSKA come from the germline V gene (reference sequence). Trimming removed 6 bases from V and 6 bases from J; junction bases left unmatched: 11. CDR3 sequence: CSAANPRQGDEKLFF. The CDR3 DNA reads as TGCAGTGCCGCCAACCCGAGACAGGGGGATGAAAAACTGTTTTTT.

CDR3 sequence: CSVTQGAGELFF. In DNA form, the CDR3 reads TGCAGCGTGACACAGGGGGCCGGGGAGCTGTTTTTT. The gene calls are TRBV29-1 and TRBJ2-2, with 8 nucleotides matching TRBD1. The CDR3 sequence is 12 residues long. The trim removed 6 bases at V and 6 bases at J, leaving 3 bases unmatched. The germline gives CDR1 SQVTM, CDR2 ANQGSEA.

The chain couples TRBV6-2 or TRBV6-3 to TRBJ2-1, with TRBD2 matching over 7 bases. The CDR3 runs 14 residues. J was trimmed by 6 bases and V by 6 bases; bases with no gene match: 8. Germline values: CDR1 MNHEY, CDR2 SVGEGT. The CDR3 nucleotides read TGTGCCAGCAGACTAGCGACTACCCCCAATGAGCAGTTCTTC. Its protein product is CASRLATTPNEQFF.

This sequence joins TRBV4-1 and TRBJ2-3; 7 nucleotides agree with TRBD2. Germline V CDR1 and CDR2: MGHRA, YSYEKL. This CDR3 has 16 amino acids. The trim removed 2 bases at V and 0 bases at J, leaving 5 bases unmatched. In DNA, the CDR3 is TGCGCCAGCAGCCAACCAGGGAGGGCCAGCACAGATACGCAGTATTTT. Residues: CASSQPGRASTDTQYF.

J is TRBJ2-5 and V is TRBV4-3; tentatively, D is TRBD1 (7 bases). V was pared by 1 base and J by 4 bases, with 13 bases between. Germline V gene data show CDR1 as LGHNA and CDR2 as YSLEER. The CDR3 extends over 15 amino acids. The CDR3 DNA sequence: TGCGCCAGCAGCCAAGGAGCCCAGGGGGGAGAGACCCAGTACTTC. It specifies CASSQGAQGGETQYF.

The genes are TRBV24-1 and TRBJ1-5, with a tentative D call TRBD1 (5 bases). The V gene lost 4 bases and the J gene lost 7 bases, with 13 bases spanning the gap. This CDR3 has 14 amino acids. Looked up from germline, CDR1 is KGHDR and CDR2 is SFDVKD. CDR3 DNA sequence: TGTGCCACCAGTGAATCCCAGGGCCGCCAGCCCCAGCATTTT. It is translated as CATSESQGRQPQHF.

The rearrangement uses TRBV29-1 and TRBJ1-2; D not resolved. The V end was cut by 4 bases, the J end by 6 bases, with 9 bases between. CDR1 SQVTM and CDR2 ANQGSEA come from the germline V gene. The CDR3 contains 11 residues. The CDR3 DNA is TGCAGCGTTGTAGGGTCTGATGGCTACACCTTC. Translation: CSVVGSDGYTF.

This chain connects TRBV25-1 to TRBJ1-6; D remains ambiguous. CDR1 is MGHDK, CDR2 SYGVNS, per germline. The CDR3 consists of 15 residues. Between the trimmed V and J ends, which lost 7 bases and 13 bases, there was a span of 23 bases. The CDR3 reads CASTQASFVGVPLHF. CDR3 nucleotide sequence: TGTGCCAGCACTCAAGCCTCATTCGTAGGTGTGCCCCTCCACTTT.

This clonotype was picked up one time. The rearrangement uses TRBV7-9 and TRBJ1-1; D is perhaps TRBD1 (6 bases). The CDR3 covers 16 residues. CDR1 is SEHNR and CDR2 is FQNEAQ in the germline V gene (reference sequence). Trimming left V 7 bases short and J 1 base short, with 19 bases between. This CDR3 is CASNLPGHITNTEAFF. The CDR3 nucleotides read TGTGCCAGCAACCTTCCGGGACATATTACGAACACTGAAGCTTTCTTT.

The chain combines TRBV6-5 with TRBJ2-5; D is ambiguous. V lost 0 bases to trimming and J lost 1 base, with 9 bases between them. Germline V CDR1 and CDR2: MNHEY, SVGAGI. The CDR3 length is 15 residues. The CDR3 region has the DNA TGTGCCAGCAGTTACTCATGGGCCATCCAAGAGACCCAGTACTTC. Amino acids: CASSYSWAIQETQYF.

The V and J genes are TRBV27 and TRBJ1-5, with D hard to call. Germline loops: CDR1 MNHEY, CDR2 SMNVEV (reference sequence). With 8 bases removed from V and 5 bases from J, the gap between germline ends came to 10 bases. This CDR3 is built from 12 residues. The CDR3 sequence is CASGPVDQPQHF. The CDR3 nucleotides read TGTGCCAGCGGACCGGTCGATCAGCCCCAGCATTTT.

The V call is TRBV4-1, the J call TRBJ1-1, with D uncertain. V was trimmed by 0 bases and J by 5 bases, leaving 13 bases between them. CDR1 MGHRA and CDR2 YSYEKL come from the germline V gene. This CDR3 spans 15 amino acids. For the CDR3, the DNA is TGCGCCAGCAGCCAAGATGTAGGGCTACCTACTGAAGCTTTCTTT. Its protein product is CASSQDVGLPTEAFF.

This clonotype was picked up one time. The chain employs TRBV25-1 and TRBJ2-1, with D unresolved. Germline V gene sequence: CDR1 MGHDK, CDR2 SYGVNS. There are 15 residues in the CDR3. V gave up 5 bases and J gave up 6 bases, with 17 bases separating them. The CDR3 DNA reads as TGTGCCAGCAGTTCCCTAGGGCAGCAATTCAATGAGCAGTTCTTC. Residues: CASSSLGQQFNEQFF.

For this clonotype: A junction end diverges from the germline sequence, so it may reflect a read error. V usage is TRBV7-2 and J usage is TRBJ1-6, with TRBD1 matching over 7 bases. Germline CDR1 SGHTA, CDR2 FQGNSA. The CDR3 is 14 amino acids. This CDR3 is CASSWGQYNSPLHF. The CDR3 DNA sequence: TGTGCCAGCAGTTGGGGACAGTATAATTCACCCCTCCATTTT.

The count of this clonotype is one. This chain links TRBV3-1 with TRBJ2-1; TRBD2 matches at 9 bases. Germline trimming cut 3 bases from V and 0 bases from J; bases unmatched to any gene: 3. Germline CDR1 reads LGHDT; CDR2 reads YNNKEL (reference sequence). This CDR3 comprises 16 residues. The CDR3 sequence: CASSQISGSSYNEQFF. CDR3 in DNA: TGTGCCAGCAGCCAGATTAGCGGGAGCTCCTACAATGAGCAGTTCTTC.

This rearrangement joins TRBV7-9 to TRBJ2-7; 9 bases are shared with TRBD1. Germline V gene lookup returns CDR1 SEHNR and CDR2 FQNEAQ (reference sequence). The CDR3 is 16 residues long. J lost 3 bases, V lost 4 bases, and 10 bases had no gene match. CDR3: CASSSLSGDRDYEQYF. The CDR3 coding sequence is TGTGCCAGCAGCTCACTTAGTGGGGACAGGGACTACGAGCAGTACTTC.